Following are 13 T cell receptor beta chains from one sample sequenced in a study of cytomegalovirus exposure and HLA in healthy donors. PCR primers comprised 60 Vbeta and 13 Jbeta primers. Generated by immunoSEQ multiplex PCR, the TCRdb table keeps only in-frame clones and is missing some. The table lists about 110,000 clones, roughly 70% of them singletons. Sequencing was performed on PBMCs. These TCRs come from a woman aged 65 to 85 in good health and CMV-seropositive.

This chain links TRBV12-5 with TRBJ2-2; perhaps TRBD1 as D (6 bases). The CDR3 consists of 16 residues. CDR1 and CDR2 from the germline V gene are LGHNT and FRNRAP. Between the trimmed V and J ends, which lost 6 bases and 7 bases, there was a span of 21 bases. CDR3 sequence (DNA): TGTGCTAGTGGAGGAACAGGGATAAGAAGTGGCGGGGAGCTGTTTTTT. This sequence encodes CASGGTGIRSGGELFF.

This clone was counted only a few times. V is TRBV30 and J is TRBJ1-1; 11 nucleotides match TRBD1. Germline lookup yields CDR1 GTSNPN and CDR2 SVGIG (reference sequence). The CDR3 has 12 amino acids. V was pared by 7 bases and J by 8 bases, with 6 bases of the junction left unmatched. CDR3 bases: TGTGCCTTTGGACAGGGGGCTCCCGAAGCTTTCTTT. Protein sequence: CAFGQGAPEAFF. Using reference TRBV30 and TRBJ1-1 for the parts outside the CDR3, the full variable domain is SQTIHQWPATLVQPVGSPLSLECTVEGTSNPNLYWYRQAAGRGLQLLFYSVGIGQISSEVPQNLSASRPQDRQFILSSKKLLLSDSGFYLCAFGQGAPEAFFGQGTRLTVV.

The rearrangement joins TRBV4-1 to TRBJ2-3; no firm D call. Germline CDR1 and CDR2: MGHRA and YSYEKL. Trimming pared 2 bases from V and 3 bases from J, leaving 9 bases between. The CDR3 consists of 14 residues. The CDR3 loop reads CASSQTLPTDTQYF. CDR3 nucleotides: TGCGCCAGCAGCCAAACTCTCCCAACAGATACGCAGTATTTT.

This clone was counted only a few times. The V call is TRBV19, the J call TRBJ1-1, with D hard to call. The V gene lost 6 bases and the J gene lost 3 bases, with 11 bases spanning the gap. CDR1 and CDR2 from the germline V gene are LNHDA and SQIVND (reference sequence). CDR3 length equals 13 residues. The CDR3 coding sequence is TGTGCCAGTAGCACCTACAGTTACACTGAAGCTTTCTTT. Protein: CASSTYSYTEAFF.

This clone was found a few times. This rearrangement joins TRBV19 to TRBJ1-2; TRBD1 matches 7 bases. Trimming took 5 bases from V and 2 from J; bases not matched to a gene: 11. Per the germline V gene, CDR1 is LNHDA and CDR2 is SQIVND (reference sequence). The CDR3 is made up of 16 amino acids. The chain's CDR3 is CASSPEGAGINYGYTF. CDR3 DNA sequence: TGTGCCAGTAGTCCGGAGGGGGCAGGAATCAACTATGGCTACACCTTC.

This clone was recorded once. The chain recombines TRBV18 with TRBJ2-7; TRBD2 agrees at 12 bases. CDR1 KGHSH and CDR2 LQKENI come from the germline V gene. This CDR3 region has 15 residues. The V segment lost 2 bases and the J segment 11 bases; nucleotides outside the gene matches: 10. DNA of the CDR3: TGTGCCAGCTCACCAACTACTAGCGGGGGGCCCTTCGAGTACTTC. Its protein product is CASSPTTSGGPFEYF.

The genes are TRBV7-9 and TRBJ2-3, with 7 bases lining up with TRBD2. The germline CDR1 and CDR2 sequences are SEHNR and FQNEAQ (reference sequence). The CDR3 spans 18 residues. Trimming removed 5 bases from V and 0 bases from J; junction bases left unmatched: 14. The CDR3 DNA follows: TGTGCCAGCAGCAGGAGTGGAGTAGCGGGCACAAGCACAGATACGCAGTATTTT. Translated, it gives CASSRSGVAGTSTDTQYF.

The chain carries TRBV9 and TRBJ2-5; TRBD2 matches 9 bases. CDR1 is SGDLS and CDR2 is YYNGEE in the germline V gene. This CDR3 is 14 amino acids long. J gave up 5 bases and V 0 bases, and 2 bases lay outside the gene matches. Here the CDR3 DNA reads TGTGCCAGCAGCGTAGCCAGCGGGGGGGAGACCCAGTACTTC. Encoded protein: CASSVASGGETQYF.

V and J are TRBV5-1 and TRBJ2-2; 7 nucleotides match TRBD2. The CDR3 sequence is 16 residues long. The V segment lost 7 bases and the J segment 2 bases; nucleotides outside the gene matches: 11. CDR1 SGHRS and CDR2 YFSETQ come from the germline V gene. CDR3: CASSSRGDFNTGELFF. The CDR3 region has the DNA TGCGCCAGCTCCTCCCGGGGGGACTTCAACACCGGGGAGCTGTTTTTT. Drawing the rest from reference TRBV5-1 and TRBJ2-2, the complete variable domain is KAGVTQTPRYLIKTRGQQVTLSCSPISGHRSVSWYQQTPGQGLQFLFEYFSETQRNKGNFPGRFSGRQFSNSRSEMNVSTLELGDSALYLCASSSRGDFNTGELFFGEGSRLTVL.

The V gene is TRBV7-9, the J gene TRBJ1-2, with TRBD1 matching over 9 bases. Trimming cost V 5 bases and J 4 bases; bases outside gene matches: 5. The CDR3 extends over 14 amino acids. Germline V gene sequence: CDR1 SEHNR, CDR2 FQNEAQ (reference sequence). The CDR3 protein is CASSEDRGGYGYTF. CDR3 DNA sequence: TGTGCCAGCAGCGAGGACAGGGGCGGCTATGGCTACACCTTC.

This clone appeared a few times. This CDR3 reads CASSGQNPGNTIYF. In DNA, the CDR3 is TGTGCCAGCAGTGGGCAGAACCCTGGAAACACCATATATTTT. The chain employs TRBV6-1 and TRBJ1-3, with D unresolved. V was shortened by 4 bases and J by 2 bases, with 9 bases between the two germline ends. This CDR3 has 14 amino acids. Germline assignment: CDR1 MNHNS and CDR2 SASEGT.

V usage is TRBV7-9 and J usage is TRBJ2-3; 11 nucleotides match TRBD2. Losses at the gene ends were 5 bases for V and 6 bases for J; bases not matched to a gene: 16. Germline CDR1 reads SEHNR; CDR2 reads FQNEAQ (reference sequence). CDR3 length: 18 residues. The CDR3 DNA reads as TGTGCCAGCAGCGTCTACGGGACTAGCGGTATCGCCATGGATACGCAGTATTTT. This sequence encodes CASSVYGTSGIAMDTQYF. Based on the CDR3 plus reference TRBV7-9 and TRBJ2-3, the full variable domain is DTGVSQNPRHKITKRGQNVTFRCDPISEHNRLYWYRQTLGQGPEFLTYFQNEAQLEKSRLLSDRFSAERPKGSFSTLEIQRTEQGDSAMYLCASSVYGTSGIAMDTQYFGPGTRLTVL.

The V and J genes are TRBV2 and TRBJ2-5, with D possibly being TRBD1 (6 bases). Trimming removed 11 bases at V and 1 base at J, with 17 bases between. Looked up from germline, CDR1 is SNHLY and CDR2 is FYNNEI. The CDR3 runs 14 residues. The DNA of the CDR3 is TGTGCCGGCACAACACAGGGTAGCCAAGAGACCCAGTACTTC. Protein: CAGTTQGSQETQYF.